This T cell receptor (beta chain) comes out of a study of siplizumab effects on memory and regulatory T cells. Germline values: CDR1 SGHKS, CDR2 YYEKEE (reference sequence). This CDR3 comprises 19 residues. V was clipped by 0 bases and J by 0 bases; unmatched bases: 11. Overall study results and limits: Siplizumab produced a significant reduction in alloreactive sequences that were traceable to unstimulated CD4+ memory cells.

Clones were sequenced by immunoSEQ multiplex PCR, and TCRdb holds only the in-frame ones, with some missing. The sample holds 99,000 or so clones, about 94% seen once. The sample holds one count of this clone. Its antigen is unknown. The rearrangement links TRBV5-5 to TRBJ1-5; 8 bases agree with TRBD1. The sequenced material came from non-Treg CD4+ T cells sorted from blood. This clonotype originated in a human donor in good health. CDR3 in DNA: TGTGCCAGCAGCTTGGATTTAGCGACAGGGGTATATAGCAATCAGCCCCAGCATTTT. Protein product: CASSLDLATGVYSNQPQHF.